Listed below are T cell receptor beta chains from one sample, sequenced in a study of blood T cell repertoires in COVID-19. TCRdb's table, derived via immunoSEQ multiplex PCR, lists solely in-frame clones and lacks some. The sample includes about 500,000 clones, approximately 92% of them seen just once. The sequenced material came from peripheral blood. Receptors were obtained from a man in his late teens or twenties with COVID-19, enrolled during active disease. Both conserved end residues are part of each CDR3. Fields, in order: D gene, V gene, clone size, J gene, CDR3 DNA, CDR3 protein. D genes are given only for firm matches. Rows may omit the clone size; those that give it use once, few, many or a size class.

>NA|TRBV18|few|TRBJ1-2
TGTGCCAGCTCACCGGTCAAGGACAGTTCATTCGTATTCTATGGCTACACCTTC
CASSPVKDSSFVFYGYTF
>NA|TRBV27|NA|TRBJ2-6
TGTGCCAGCAGTTTAGCGTCTGGGGCCAACGTCCTGACTTTC
CASSLASGANVLTF
>TRBD1|TRBV25-1|NA|TRBJ1-4
TGTGCCAGTTTCTCGTATGGACAGGGCAATGAAAAACTGTTTTTT
CASFSYGQGNEKLFF
>TRBD1|TRBV7-9|NA|TRBJ2-1
TGTGCCAGCAGCCTTGGGACAGGGGACAATGAGCAGTTCTTC
CASSLGTGDNEQFF
>TRBD1|TRBV14|NA|TRBJ2-3
TGTGCCAGCAGCCAAGTGGACAGGGGTATTACGCAGTATTTT
CASSQVDRGITQYF
>TRBD1|TRBV3-1/TRBV3-2|NA|TRBJ2-1
TGTGCCAGCAGCGCACAGGGGAGCTCCTACAATGAGCAGTTCTTC
CASSAQGSSYNEQFF
>NA|TRBV5-4|few|TRBJ2-7
TGTGCCAGCCGCAACCAGGGAACAGAGAACGAGCAGTACTTC
CASRNQGTENEQYF
>TRBD2|TRBV6-5|once|TRBJ2-2
TGTGCCAGCAGTTACTCAGCGGGGGGGCCCGGGGAGCTGTTTTTT
CASSYSAGGPGELFF
>NA|TRBV24-1|once|TRBJ2-5
TGTGCCACCAGTGATCGGGACTCGGAGTACCAAGAGACCCAGTACTTC
CATSDRDSEYQETQYF
>TRBD1|TRBV7-9|NA|TRBJ1-5
TGTGCCAGCAGTTATGGACAGGGGATTAGCAATCAGCCCCAGCATTTT
CASSYGQGISNQPQHF